This entry lists 5 T cell receptor beta chains sequenced from one sample in a study of OX40 agonist ivuxolimab in advanced cancers. Repertoires were generated with immunoSEQ multiplex PCR, while TCRdb's copy carries only in-frame clones and drops some. The data hold roughly 11,000 clones, with about 76% observed a single time. Material: CD4+ or CD8+ T cells sorted from blood, obtained in a trial of the OX40 agonist ivuxolimab. The receptors originated from an adult with an advanced solid tumor such as melanoma, head and neck, liver or kidney cancer.

This clone was seen a single time. V and J are TRBV5-6 and TRBJ1-5, with D unresolved. Trimming left V 0 bases short and J 7 bases short, with 5 bases between. CDR3 length: 12 residues. Germline CDR1 and CDR2: SGHDT and YYEEEE. The DNA for the CDR3 is TGTGCCAGCAGCTTGGGATACCAGCCCCAGCATTTT. This translates into CASSLGYQPQHF.

V and J are TRBV27 and TRBJ2-7; 10 bases line up with TRBD2. The CDR3 loop spans 15 amino acids. Germline V gene data show CDR1 as MNHEY and CDR2 as SMNVEV (reference sequence). V lost 0 bases, J lost 6 bases, and 5 bases stayed unmatched. The CDR3 loop is CASSLSKAGGSEQYF. CDR3 sequence (DNA): TGTGCCAGCAGTTTATCGAAAGCGGGAGGGAGCGAGCAGTACTTC.

The chain carries TRBV29-1 and TRBJ1-1; TRBD1 is a possible D gene (5 bases). Trimming removed 6 bases at V and 5 bases at J, with 10 bases between. CDR1 is SQVTM and CDR2 is ANQGSEA in the germline V gene. CDR3 length: 11 amino acids. CDR3 nucleotide sequence: TGCAGCGTAAGGGACGGGACTGAAGCTTTCTTT. Protein product: CSVRDGTEAFF.

V is TRBV9 and J is TRBJ2-3; TRBD2 aligns across 11 bases. The CDR3 is 16 amino acids. Germline-derived CDR1 and CDR2 are SGDLS and YYNGEE. V shed 3 bases and J 0 bases; nucleotides not matched to a gene: 3. This CDR3 is CASSGRTSGSTDTQYF. Written as DNA, the CDR3 is TGTGCCAGCAGCGGACGGACTAGCGGGAGCACAGATACGCAGTATTTT.

The rearrangement uses TRBV7-6 and TRBJ2-2, with 8 nucleotides matching TRBD2. In germline, CDR1 is SGHVS, CDR2 FNYEAQ. V dropped 4 bases and J dropped 8; count of bases not matched to a gene: 12. The CDR3 totals 16 residues. The CDR3 reads CASSYNGRAGWGELFF. CDR3 nucleotides: TGTGCCAGCAGCTATAACGGGAGGGCCGGTTGGGGGGAGCTGTTTTTT. The full variable domain, in which reference TRBV7-6 and TRBJ2-2 provide the parts outside the CDR3, is GAGVSQSPRYKVTKRGQDVALRCDPISGHVSLYWYRQALGQGPEFLTYFNYEAQQDKSGLPNDRFSAERPEGSISTLTIQRTEQRDSAMYRCASSYNGRAGWGELFFGEGSRLTVL.